One and the same sample provided the 3 T cell receptor beta chains below, sequenced in a study of T cell clonotyping in hematopoietic cell transplantation. Libraries were prepared by immunoSEQ multiplex PCR; TCRdb keeps only in-frame clonotypes and omits some of them. The table lists over 9,000 clones, around 80% of them singletons. The sample was PBMCs, taken at the time of graft-versus-host disease after allogeneic stem cell transplant. The receptor set was obtained from a male patient aged 55-69 years who had an allogeneic stem cell transplant from an unrelated donor, so the T cells may come from the graft donor. Some clones in this sample may be carry-over from other donors' samples.

The chain couples TRBV4-2 to TRBJ2-3; weak D call: TRBD2 (5 bases). The V end lost 0 bases, the J end lost 1 base, and 14 bases lay between the germline ends. The CDR3 extends over 17 amino acids. The germline CDR1 and CDR2 sequences are LGHNA and YNFKEQ. The CDR3 region has the DNA TGTGCCAGCAGCCAAGAAGCCGGGATTATAGGCACAGATACGCAGTATTTT. As protein: CASSQEAGIIGTDTQYF.

The chain has TRBV6-1 and TRBJ1-3; D perhaps matches TRBD1 (6 bases). Germline CDR1 reads MNHNS; CDR2 reads SASEGT. V was trimmed by 3 bases and J by 4 bases, leaving 16 bases between them. The CDR3 is 16 amino acids. CDR3 residues: CASSDWGARIGNTIYF. CDR3 coding DNA: TGTGCCAGCAGTGATTGGGGGGCGCGCATCGGAAACACCATATATTTT.

V is TRBV6-1 and J is TRBJ2-7; TRBD1 matches 10 bases. The V segment lost 4 bases and the J segment 5 bases; nucleotides outside the gene matches: 8. The germline V gene encodes CDR1 MNHNS and CDR2 SASEGT. The CDR3 is made up of 15 amino acids. DNA for the CDR3: TGTGCCAGCAGTGGGCGCGGGACAGGGGAGGACGAGCAGTACTTC. It yields the protein CASSGRGTGEDEQYF.